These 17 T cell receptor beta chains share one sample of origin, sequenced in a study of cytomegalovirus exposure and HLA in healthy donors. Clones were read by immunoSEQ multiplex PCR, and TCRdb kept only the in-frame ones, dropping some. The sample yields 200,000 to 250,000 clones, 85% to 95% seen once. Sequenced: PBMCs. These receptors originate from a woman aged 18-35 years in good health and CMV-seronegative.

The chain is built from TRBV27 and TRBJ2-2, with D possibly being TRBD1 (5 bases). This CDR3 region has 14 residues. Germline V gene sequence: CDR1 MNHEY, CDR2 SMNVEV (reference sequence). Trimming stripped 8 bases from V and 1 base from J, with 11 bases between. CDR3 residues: CASGPGQNTGELFF. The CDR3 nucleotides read TGTGCCAGCGGCCCCGGACAGAACACCGGGGAGCTGTTTTTT.

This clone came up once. Here the CDR3 reads CASSPATAGLSIREQYF. DNA for the CDR3: TGTGCCAGCTCACCCGCGACCGCAGGACTTAGTATCCGCGAGCAGTACTTC. The chain has TRBV18 and TRBJ2-7; D may be TRBD2 (5 bases). V gave up 3 bases and J gave up 6 bases, with 24 bases separating them. Germline CDR1 reads KGHSH; CDR2 reads LQKENI. The CDR3 length is 17 residues.

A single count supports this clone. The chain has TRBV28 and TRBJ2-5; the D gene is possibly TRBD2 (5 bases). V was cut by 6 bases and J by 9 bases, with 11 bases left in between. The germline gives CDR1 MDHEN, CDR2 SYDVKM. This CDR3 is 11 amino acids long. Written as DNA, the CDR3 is TGTGCCAGCAGGGAGGCCGGGTCCCAGTACTTC. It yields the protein CASREAGSQYF.

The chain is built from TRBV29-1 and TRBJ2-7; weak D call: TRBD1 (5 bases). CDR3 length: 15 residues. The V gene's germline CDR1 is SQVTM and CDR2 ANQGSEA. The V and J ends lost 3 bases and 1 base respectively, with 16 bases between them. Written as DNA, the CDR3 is TGCAGCGTTGAGCCCCCAGGGCCTTCTTCCTACGAGCAGTACTTC. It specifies CSVEPPGPSSYEQYF.

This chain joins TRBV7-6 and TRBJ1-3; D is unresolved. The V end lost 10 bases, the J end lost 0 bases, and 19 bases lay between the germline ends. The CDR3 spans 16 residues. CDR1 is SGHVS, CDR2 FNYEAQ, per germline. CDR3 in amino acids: CATRPAAEISGNTIYF. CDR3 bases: TGTGCCACCCGCCCCGCGGCAGAAATCTCTGGAAACACCATATATTTT.

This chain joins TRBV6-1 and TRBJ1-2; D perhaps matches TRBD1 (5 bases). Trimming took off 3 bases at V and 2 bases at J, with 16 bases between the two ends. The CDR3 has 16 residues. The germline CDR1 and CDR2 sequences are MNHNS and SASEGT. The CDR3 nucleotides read TGTGCCAGCAGTGATAACAGGCACACCTTGAACTATGGCTACACCTTC. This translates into CASSDNRHTLNYGYTF.

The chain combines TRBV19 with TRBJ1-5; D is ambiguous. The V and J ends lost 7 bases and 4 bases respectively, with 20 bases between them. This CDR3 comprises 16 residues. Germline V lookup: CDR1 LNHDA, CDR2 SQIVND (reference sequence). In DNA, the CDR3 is TGTGCCAGTAAACCTACGCCAAATCCGGTGAATCAGCCCCAGCATTTT. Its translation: CASKPTPNPVNQPQHF.

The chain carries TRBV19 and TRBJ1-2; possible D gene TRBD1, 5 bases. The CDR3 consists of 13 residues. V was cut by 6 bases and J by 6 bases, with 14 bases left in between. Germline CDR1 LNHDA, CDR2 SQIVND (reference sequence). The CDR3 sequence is CASSAGTRDGYTF. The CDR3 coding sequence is TGTGCCAGTAGCGCGGGGACCCGGGATGGCTACACCTTC. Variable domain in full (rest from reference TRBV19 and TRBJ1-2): DGGITQSPKYLFRKEGQNVTLSCEQNLNHDAMYWYRQDPGQGLRLIYYSQIVNDFQKGDIAEGYSVSREKKESFPLTVTSAQKNPTAFYLCASSAGTRDGYTFGSGTRLTVV.

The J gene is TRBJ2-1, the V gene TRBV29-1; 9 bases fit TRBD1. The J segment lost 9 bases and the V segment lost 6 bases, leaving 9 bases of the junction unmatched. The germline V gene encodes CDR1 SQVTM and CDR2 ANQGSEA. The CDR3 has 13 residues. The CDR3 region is CSVQGQGWTEQFF. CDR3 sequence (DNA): TGCAGCGTCCAAGGACAGGGGTGGACTGAGCAGTTCTTC.

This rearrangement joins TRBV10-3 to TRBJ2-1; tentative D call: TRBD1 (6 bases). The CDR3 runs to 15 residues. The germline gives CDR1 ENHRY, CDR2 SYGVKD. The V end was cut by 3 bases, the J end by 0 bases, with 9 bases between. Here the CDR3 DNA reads TGTGCCATCAGTGATCTAGGGGGCTCCTACAATGAGCAGTTCTTC. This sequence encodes CAISDLGGSYNEQFF.

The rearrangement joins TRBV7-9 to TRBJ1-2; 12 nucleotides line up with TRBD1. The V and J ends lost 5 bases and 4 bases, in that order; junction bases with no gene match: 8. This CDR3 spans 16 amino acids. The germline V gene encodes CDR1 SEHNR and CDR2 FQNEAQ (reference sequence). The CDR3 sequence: CASSRGTGGAGYGYTF. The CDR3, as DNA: TGTGCCAGCAGCCGGGGGACAGGGGGCGCTGGCTATGGCTACACCTTC. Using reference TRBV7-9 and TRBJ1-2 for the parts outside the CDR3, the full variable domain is DTGVSQNPRHKITKRGQNVTFRCDPISEHNRLYWYRQTLGQGPEFLTYFQNEAQLEKSRLLSDRFSAERPKGSFSTLEIQRTEQGDSAMYLCASSRGTGGAGYGYTFGSGTRLTVV.

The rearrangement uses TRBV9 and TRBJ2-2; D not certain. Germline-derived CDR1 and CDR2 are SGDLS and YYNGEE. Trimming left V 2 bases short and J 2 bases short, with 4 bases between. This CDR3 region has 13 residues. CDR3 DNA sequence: TGTGCCAGCAGCGTCCCTAACACCGGGGAGCTGTTTTTT. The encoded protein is CASSVPNTGELFF.

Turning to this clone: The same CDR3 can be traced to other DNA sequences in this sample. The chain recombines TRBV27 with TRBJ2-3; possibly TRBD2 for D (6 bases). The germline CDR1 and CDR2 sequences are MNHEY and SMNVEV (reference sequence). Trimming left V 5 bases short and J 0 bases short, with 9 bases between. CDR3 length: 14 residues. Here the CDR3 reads CASSLALSTDTQYF. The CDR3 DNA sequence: TGTGCCAGCAGTCTAGCGTTAAGCACAGATACGCAGTATTTT.

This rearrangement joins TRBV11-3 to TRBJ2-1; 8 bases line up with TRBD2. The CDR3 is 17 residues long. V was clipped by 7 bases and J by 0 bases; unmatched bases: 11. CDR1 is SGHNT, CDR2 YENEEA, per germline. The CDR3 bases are TGTGCCAGCATCTCCGGGCGGGGGGTGAGCTCCTACAATGAGCAGTTCTTC. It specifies CASISGRGVSSYNEQFF.

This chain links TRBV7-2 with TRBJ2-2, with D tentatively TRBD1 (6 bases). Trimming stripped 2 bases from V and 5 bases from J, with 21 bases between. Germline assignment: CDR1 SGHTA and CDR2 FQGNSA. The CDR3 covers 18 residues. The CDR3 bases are TGTGCCAGCAGCTTATTACCCGGGACAAAAATTGGGACCGGGGAGCTGTTTTTT. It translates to CASSLLPGTKIGTGELFF.

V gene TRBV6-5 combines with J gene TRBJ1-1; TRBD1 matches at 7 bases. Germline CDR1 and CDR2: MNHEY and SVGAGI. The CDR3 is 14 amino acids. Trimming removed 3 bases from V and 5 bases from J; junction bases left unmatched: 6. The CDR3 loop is CASSYRGRWTEAFF. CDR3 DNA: TGTGCCAGCAGTTATAGGGGGCGATGGACTGAAGCTTTCTTT.

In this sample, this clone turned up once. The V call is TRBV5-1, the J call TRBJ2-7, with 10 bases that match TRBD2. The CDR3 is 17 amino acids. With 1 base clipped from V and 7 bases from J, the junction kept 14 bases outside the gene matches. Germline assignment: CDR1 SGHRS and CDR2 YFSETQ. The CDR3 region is CASSLTLAGEVSREQYF. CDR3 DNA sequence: TGCGCCAGCAGCTTGACTCTAGCGGGAGAGGTTTCGCGGGAGCAGTACTTC. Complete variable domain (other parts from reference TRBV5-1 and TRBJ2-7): KAGVTQTPRYLIKTRGQQVTLSCSPISGHRSVSWYQQTPGQGLQFLFEYFSETQRNKGNFPGRFSGRQFSNSRSEMNVSTLELGDSALYLCASSLTLAGEVSREQYFGPGTRLTVT.